This T cell receptor (beta chain) was sequenced during a study of T-cell reconstitution after alpha-beta-depleted transplantation in children. V lost 5 bases and J 7 bases, leaving 12 bases between the germline ends. This CDR3 region has 14 residues. General study results and limits: Some patients owed their high day-60 TCRbeta diversity to surviving recipient T cells and thymic progenitors.

In its sample, this clonotype was seen a few times. What it binds is not known. Unique molecular identifiers were used to barcode this TCRbeta library. TCRdb redid the calling of the PCR reads with MiXCR, one entry per CDR3 protein. The table has approximately 400,000 distinct CDR3 sequences, about a sixth seen once. The sample here was PBMCs, mostly from graft donor cells, taken 360 days after TCRalphabeta/CD19-depleted stem cell transplant. The V call is TRBV12-3 or TRBV12-4, the J call TRBJ1-6, with D perhaps matching TRBD1 (6 bases). This TCR was recovered from a boy under two years old who had a stem cell transplant for Wiskott-Aldrich syndrome, so the T cells may come from the graft donor. For the CDR3, the DNA is TGTGCCAGCAGTCCGCGGACAGCGAATTCACCCCTCCACTTT. It is translated as CASSPRTANSPLHF.